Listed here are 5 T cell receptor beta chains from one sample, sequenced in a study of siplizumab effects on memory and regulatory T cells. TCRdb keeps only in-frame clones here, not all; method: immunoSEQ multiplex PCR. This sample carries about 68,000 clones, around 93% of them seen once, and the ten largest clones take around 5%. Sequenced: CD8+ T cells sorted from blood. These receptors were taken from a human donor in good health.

CDR3 nucleotides: TGTGCCAGCAGCTTGTTTGGACAGGGCTCATACGAGCAGTACTTC. This translates into CASSLFGQGSYEQYF. This chain joins TRBV13 and TRBJ2-7, with TRBD1 matching over 8 bases. Trimming at V came to 3 bases and at J to 4 bases, leaving 8 bases not matched to a gene. Germline V lookup: CDR1 PRHDT, CDR2 FYEKMQ (reference sequence). This CDR3 comprises 15 residues.

The CDR3 nucleotides read TGTGCCAGCGAGAAAGGGGAGACCCAGTACTTC. Encoded protein: CASEKGETQYF. V gene TRBV25-1 combines with J gene TRBJ2-5; D is uncertain. The CDR3 is 11 residues long. The V end lost 8 bases, the J end lost 5 bases, and 9 bases lay between the germline ends. Germline V gives CDR1 MGHDK, CDR2 SYGVNS. Drawing the rest from reference TRBV25-1 and TRBJ2-5, the complete variable domain is EADIYQTPRYLVIGTGKKITLECSQTMGHDKMYWYQQDPGMELHLIHYSYGVNSTEKGDLSSESTVSRIRTEHFPLTLESARPSHTSQYLCASEKGETQYFGPGTRLLVL.

In nucleotides, the CDR3 is TGTGCCACCGCCCCAGGAAGTAATGAAAAACTGTTTTTT. Amino acid sequence: CATAPGSNEKLFF. The chain couples TRBV6-6 to TRBJ1-4; the D is unclear. Deletions cut 10 bases from V and 4 bases from J, with 13 bases between. This CDR3 spans 13 amino acids. CDR1 is MNHNY, CDR2 SVGAGI, per germline (reference sequence).

The CDR3 region is CASSLVGPADTQYF. The CDR3 nucleotides read TGTGCCAGCAGCTTAGTAGGGCCAGCAGATACGCAGTATTTT. This chain joins TRBV7-3 and TRBJ2-3; D not resolved. CDR3 length equals 14 residues. Germline-derived CDR1 and CDR2 are SGHTA and FQGTGA. Trimming left V 2 bases short and J 4 bases short, with 10 bases between.

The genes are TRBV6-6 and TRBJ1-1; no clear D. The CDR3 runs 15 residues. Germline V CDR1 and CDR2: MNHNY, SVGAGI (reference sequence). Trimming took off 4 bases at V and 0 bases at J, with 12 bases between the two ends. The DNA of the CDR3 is TGTGCCAGCAGTTCCTCTCGAGGAATGAACACTGAAGCTTTCTTT. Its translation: CASSSSRGMNTEAFF.